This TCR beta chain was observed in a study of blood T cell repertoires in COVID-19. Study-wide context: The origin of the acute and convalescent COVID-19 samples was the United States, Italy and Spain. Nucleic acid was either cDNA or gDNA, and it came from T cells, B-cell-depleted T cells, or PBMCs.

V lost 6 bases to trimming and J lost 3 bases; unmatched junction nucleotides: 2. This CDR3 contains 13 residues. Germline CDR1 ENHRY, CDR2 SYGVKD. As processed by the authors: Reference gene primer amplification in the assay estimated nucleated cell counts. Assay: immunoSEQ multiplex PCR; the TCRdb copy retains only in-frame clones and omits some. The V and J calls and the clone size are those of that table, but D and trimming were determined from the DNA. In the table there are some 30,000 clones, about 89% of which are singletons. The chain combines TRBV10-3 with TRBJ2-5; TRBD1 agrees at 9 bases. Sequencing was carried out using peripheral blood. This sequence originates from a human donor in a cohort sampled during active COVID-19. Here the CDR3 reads CAIRQGAEETQYF. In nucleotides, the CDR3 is TGTGCCATCAGACAGGGGGCTGAAGAGACCCAGTACTTC.